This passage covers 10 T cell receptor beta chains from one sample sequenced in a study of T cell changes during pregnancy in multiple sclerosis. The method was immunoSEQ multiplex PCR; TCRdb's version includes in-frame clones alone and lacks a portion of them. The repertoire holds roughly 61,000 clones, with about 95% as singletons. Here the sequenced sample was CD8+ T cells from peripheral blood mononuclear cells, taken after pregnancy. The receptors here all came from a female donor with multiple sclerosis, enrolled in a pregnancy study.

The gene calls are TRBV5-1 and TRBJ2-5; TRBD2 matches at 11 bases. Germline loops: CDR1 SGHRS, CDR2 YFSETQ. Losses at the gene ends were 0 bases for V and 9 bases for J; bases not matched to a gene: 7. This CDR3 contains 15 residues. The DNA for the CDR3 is TGCGCCAGCAGCTTGGCACTAGCGGGAGAGGGGGCCCAGTACTTC. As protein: CASSLALAGEGAQYF.

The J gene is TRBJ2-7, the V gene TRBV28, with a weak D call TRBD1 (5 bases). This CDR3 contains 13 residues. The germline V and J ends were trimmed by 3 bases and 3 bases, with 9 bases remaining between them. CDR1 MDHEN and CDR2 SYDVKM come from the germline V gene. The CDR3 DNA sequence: TGTGCCAGCAGTTTTGCCGACAGCTACGAGCAGTACTTC. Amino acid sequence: CASSFADSYEQYF.

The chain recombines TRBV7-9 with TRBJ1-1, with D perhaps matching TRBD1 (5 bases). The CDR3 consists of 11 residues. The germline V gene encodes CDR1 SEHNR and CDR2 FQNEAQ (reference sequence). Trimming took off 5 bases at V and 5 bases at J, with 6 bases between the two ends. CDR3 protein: CASSQGTEAFF. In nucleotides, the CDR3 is TGTGCCAGCAGCCAGGGTACTGAAGCTTTCTTT. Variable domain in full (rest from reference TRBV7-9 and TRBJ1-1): DTGVSQNPRHKITKRGQNVTFRCDPISEHNRLYWYRQTLGQGPEFLTYFQNEAQLEKSRLLSDRFSAERPKGSFSTLEIQRTEQGDSAMYLCASSQGTEAFFGQGTRLTVV.

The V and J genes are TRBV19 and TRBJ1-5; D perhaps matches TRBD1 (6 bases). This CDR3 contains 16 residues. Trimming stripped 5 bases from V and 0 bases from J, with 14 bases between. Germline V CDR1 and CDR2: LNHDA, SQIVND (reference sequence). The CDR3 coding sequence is TGTGCCAGTAGTCCGGACAGAATTGATAGCAATCAGCCCCAGCATTTT. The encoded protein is CASSPDRIDSNQPQHF. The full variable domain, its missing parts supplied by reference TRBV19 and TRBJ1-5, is DGGITQSPKYLFRKEGQNVTLSCEQNLNHDAMYWYRQDPGQGLRLIYYSQIVNDFQKGDIAEGYSVSREKKESFPLTVTSAQKNPTAFYLCASSPDRIDSNQPQHFGDGTRLSIL.

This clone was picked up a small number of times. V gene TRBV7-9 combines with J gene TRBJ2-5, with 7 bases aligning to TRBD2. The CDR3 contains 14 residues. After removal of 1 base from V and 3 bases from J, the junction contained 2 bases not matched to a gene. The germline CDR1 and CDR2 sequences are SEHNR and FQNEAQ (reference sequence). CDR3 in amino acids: CASSLDGGEETQYF. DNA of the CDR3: TGTGCCAGCAGCTTAGATGGGGGGGAAGAGACCCAGTACTTC.

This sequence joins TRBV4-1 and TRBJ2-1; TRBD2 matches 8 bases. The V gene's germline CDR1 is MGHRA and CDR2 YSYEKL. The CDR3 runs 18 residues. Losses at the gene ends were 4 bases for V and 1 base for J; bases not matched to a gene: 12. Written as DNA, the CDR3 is TGCGCCAGCAGCCTTCTTGGCAGTAGCGGGAATTCCTACAATGAGCAGTTCTTC. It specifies CASSLLGSSGNSYNEQFF.

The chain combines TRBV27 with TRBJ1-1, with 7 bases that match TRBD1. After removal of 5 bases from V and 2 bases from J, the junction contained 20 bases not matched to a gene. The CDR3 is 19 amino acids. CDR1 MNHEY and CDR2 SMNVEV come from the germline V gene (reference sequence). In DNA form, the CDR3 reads TGTGCCAGCAGTCCACCCCTTCCGGGACAGCCGTCACCTAACACTGAAGCTTTCTTT. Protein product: CASSPPLPGQPSPNTEAFF.

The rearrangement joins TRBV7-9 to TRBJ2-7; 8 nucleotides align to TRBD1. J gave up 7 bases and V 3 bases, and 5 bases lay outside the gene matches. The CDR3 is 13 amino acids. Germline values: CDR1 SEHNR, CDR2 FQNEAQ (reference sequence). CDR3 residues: CASSFSGGREQYF. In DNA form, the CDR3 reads TGTGCCAGCAGCTTCTCAGGGGGCCGGGAGCAGTACTTC.

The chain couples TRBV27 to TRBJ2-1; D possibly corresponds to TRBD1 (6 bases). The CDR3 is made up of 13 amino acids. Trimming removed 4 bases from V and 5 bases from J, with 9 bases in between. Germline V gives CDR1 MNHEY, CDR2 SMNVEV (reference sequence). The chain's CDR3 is CASSYRVDNEQFF. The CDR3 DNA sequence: TGTGCCAGCAGTTACAGGGTAGACAATGAGCAGTTCTTC.

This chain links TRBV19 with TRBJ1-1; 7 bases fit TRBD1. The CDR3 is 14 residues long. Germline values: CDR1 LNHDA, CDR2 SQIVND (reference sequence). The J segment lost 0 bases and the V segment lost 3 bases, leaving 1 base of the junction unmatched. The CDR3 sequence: CASSMTGLNTEAFF. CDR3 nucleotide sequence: TGTGCCAGTAGTATGACAGGGCTGAACACTGAAGCTTTCTTT.